The rows below give T cell receptor beta chains drawn from one sample of a study of blood T cell repertoires in COVID-19. Only in-frame clones appear in the TCRdb table, and some are missing; sequencing was by immunoSEQ multiplex PCR. The sample lists over 45,000 clones, about 86% occurring once. What was sequenced was peripheral blood. Receptor source: an elderly woman with acute or convalescent COVID-19. Both conserved end residues are trimmed from each CDR3. Rows give clone size only sometimes, using once, few, many, or a class for an expanded clone.

CDR3 length,V gene,J gene,clone size,CDR3 protein
15,TRBV5-4,TRBJ1-5,.,ASSLAKRGSVNQPQH
15,TRBV4-2,TRBJ1-2,.,ASSQDQVDTGDYGYT
14,TRBV3-1/TRBV3-2,TRBJ1-1,.,ASSQATGLENTEAF
10,TRBV6-5,TRBJ2-7,.,ASAKGVFEQY
14,TRBV7-8,TRBJ1-5,.,ASSPGPGVSNQPQH
14,TRBV7-9,TRBJ1-1,.,ASSLEGGREGTEAF
10,TRBV3-1/TRBV3-2,TRBJ2-5,.,ASSHRAETQY
13,TRBV5-1,TRBJ1-4,.,ASSSSPGNNEKLF
12,TRBV19,TRBJ2-5,.,ASTPTGPQETQY
15,TRBV10-3,TRBJ2-3,.,AISVVGRGGLLDTQY
12,TRBV5-6,TRBJ2-7,few,ASSLGQGPYEQY
14,TRBV4-1,TRBJ1-2,.,ASSQGGQGRNYGYT
12,TRBV5-6,TRBJ1-2,.,ASSLGDRDYGYT
14,TRBV5-6,TRBJ1-1,.,ASSINRGSEVTEAF
12,TRBV5-1,TRBJ1-5,.,ASSLGQVDQPQH
14,TRBV11-2,TRBJ1-5,few,ASSLRSDSVNQPQH
13,TRBV7-9,TRBJ1-4,few,ASSPLGRVGEKLF
14,TRBV9,TRBJ1-2,few,ASSVHRGGFNYGYT
12,TRBV3-1/TRBV3-2,TRBJ1-1,.,ASSPTGLNTEAF
11,TRBV6-6,TRBJ2-5,.,ASTNTGGETQY
12,TRBV29-1,TRBJ2-1,.,SVEGQGLNNEQF
13,TRBV5-1,TRBJ1-2,.,ASSASRQPDYGYT
15,TRBV5-1,TRBJ2-5,once,ASSLRLVRTSEETQY
11,TRBV2,TRBJ1-1,.,ASSDGRRTEAF
14,TRBV30,TRBJ1-6,once,AWSPRDSLYNSPLH
13,TRBV10-2,TRBJ2-5,.,ASSEMPGQWQTQY
11,TRBV3-1/TRBV3-2,TRBJ1-5,few,ASSQDIGQPQH
14,TRBV7-9,TRBJ1-1,once,ASSLERGQANTEAF
13,TRBV7-9,TRBJ1-1,.,ASSPPVGRDRQAF
10,TRBV30,TRBJ1-6,.,AWTSSPSPLH
11,TRBV30,TRBJ1-6,.,ASGTGYNSPLH
12,TRBV9,TRBJ1-2,.,ASSRVGGSYGYT
11,TRBV19,TRBJ1-4,.,ASSPRGGEKLF
14,TRBV24-1,TRBJ1-1,.,ATSDRVLEENTEAF
11,TRBV5-1,TRBJ1-1,once,ASSLEGTGWAF
14,TRBV9,TRBJ1-6,.,ASSVYPGQGSSPLH
12,TRBV3-1/TRBV3-2,TRBJ1-2,.,ASRPGVGNYGYT
15,TRBV18,TRBJ2-6,.,ASSPVGETSGANVLT
14,TRBV4-2,TRBJ2-7,.,ASSQGLAGLRGEQY
11,TRBV7-2,TRBJ1-2,.,ASSRGANYGYT
11,TRBV3-1/TRBV3-2,TRBJ1-1,.,ASSPGHNTEAF
10,TRBV10-3,TRBJ1-2,.,AISGGGNGYT
11,TRBV7-8,TRBJ1-1,.,ASSWDKGLEAF
12,TRBV27,TRBJ1-6,.,ASKITTGESPLH
16,TRBV19,TRBJ1-6,.,ASSPSGDPLSYNSPLH
14,TRBV6-5,TRBJ2-2,.,ASSYSNTPNTGELF
11,TRBV5-1,TRBJ2-2,.,ASTDLGTGELF
12,TRBV18,TRBJ1-2,.,ASSPGQGAFGYT
12,TRBV6-5,TRBJ1-5,.,ASEVDSSNQPQH
14,TRBV11-2,TRBJ2-1,.,ASSFSKGTLWNEQF
14,TRBV5-1,TRBJ1-2,.,ASSPGGTGVGYGYT
14,TRBV5-1,TRBJ2-6,once,ASSLSPGSGANVLT
11,TRBV27,TRBJ2-1,.,ASSFPTGGEQF
9,TRBV30,TRBJ1-2,.,AWSHSYGYT
12,TRBV7-3,TRBJ1-1,once,ASSLGDRGTEAF